The 5 T cell receptor beta chains presented below share a single source sample, sequenced in a study of T cell changes during pregnancy in multiple sclerosis. The repertoire was sequenced with immunoSEQ multiplex PCR; TCRdb's copy has only in-frame clones and lacks some. The sample yields 100,000 or so clones, 93% seen once. Source: peripheral blood, taken after pregnancy. The origin of the receptors is a female donor with multiple sclerosis, enrolled in a pregnancy study.

The chain uses TRBV7-3 and TRBJ2-3; possibly TRBD1 for D (5 bases). Germline CDR1 SGHTA, CDR2 FQGTGA. The CDR3 length is 15 residues. The V end lost 2 bases, the J end lost 0 bases, and 9 bases lay between the germline ends. CDR3 bases: TGTGCCAGCAGCTTAGGACAAACTAGCACAGATACGCAGTATTTT. Protein: CASSLGQTSTDTQYF.

The chain has TRBV11-3 and TRBJ2-3; TRBD2 might be the D (6 bases). The CDR3 has 12 residues. Trimming left V 1 base short and J 11 bases short, with 10 bases between. Germline lookup yields CDR1 SGHNT and CDR2 YENEEA. This chain's CDR3 is CASSLGGGKQYF. CDR3 DNA sequence: TGTGCCAGCAGCTTAGGAGGCGGGAAGCAGTATTTT.

The chain carries TRBV5-5 and TRBJ2-7; maybe TRBD2 (6 bases). This CDR3 has 13 residues. CDR1 and CDR2 (germline): SGHKS, YYEKEE (reference sequence). The V end was cut by 3 bases, the J end by 5 bases, with 12 bases between. The CDR3 loop is CASSSTSFDEQYF. DNA for the CDR3: TGTGCCAGCAGCTCCACTAGCTTCGACGAGCAGTACTTC. Supplemented by reference TRBV5-5 and TRBJ2-7, the full variable domain reads DAGVTQSPTHLIKTRGQQVTLRCSPISGHKSVSWYQQVLGQGPQFIFQYYEKEERGRGNFPDRFSARQFPNYSSELNVNALLLGDSALYLCASSSTSFDEQYFGPGTRLTVT.

The chain combines TRBV27 with TRBJ1-1; D possibly corresponds to TRBD1 (5 bases). The CDR3 loop spans 15 amino acids. In germline, CDR1 is MNHEY, CDR2 SMNVEV (reference sequence). V lost 7 bases, J lost 3 bases, and 18 bases lay in between. DNA of the CDR3: TGTGCCAGCAAACCCTGGGGCGAGCTTGACACTGAAGCTTTCTTT. Amino acid sequence: CASKPWGELDTEAFF.

The chain employs TRBV5-1 and TRBJ2-1, with no clear D. Between the trimmed V and J ends, which lost 0 bases and 4 bases, there was a span of 8 bases. CDR3 length: 14 amino acids. Germline V gene data show CDR1 as SGHRS and CDR2 as YFSETQ. The CDR3 here is CASSLGPQYNEQFF. The CDR3 DNA follows: TGCGCCAGCAGCTTGGGGCCCCAGTACAATGAGCAGTTCTTC.